Listed below are T cell receptor beta chains from one sample, sequenced in a study of blood T cell repertoires in COVID-19. Here immunoSEQ multiplex PCR was the method, and the copy in TCRdb shows in-frame clones only, minus some. The table lists a few hundred thousand clones, around nine tenths of them singletons. Sequences were obtained from peripheral blood. The receptor source for this set is a woman aged 40 to 50 who had recovered from COVID-19. CDR3s include the opening cysteine and the closing phenylalanine or tryptophan. A D gene is named only where the DNA matches it firmly. Only some rows state a clone size, as once, few, many or a class for expanded clones.

clone_size	d_call	v_call	j_call	cdr3_nt	cdr3_aa
-	-	TRBV6-5	TRBJ2-2	TGTGCCAGCAGTCTCTCGGGGGTATCCGGGGAGCTGTTTTTT	CASSLSGVSGELFF
-	TRBD1	TRBV12-3/TRBV12-4	TRBJ1-4	TGTGCCAGCAGTTCACAGGGGGCATCACTGTTTTTT	CASSSQGASLFF
few	-	TRBV19	TRBJ2-2	TGTGCCAGTAGTTACGGGGAACGTGGCGGGGAGCTGTTTTTT	CASSYGERGGELFF
many	-	TRBV5-1	TRBJ2-5	TGCGCCAGCAGCTTGGGTGGGGGCGCGGAGACCCAGTACTTC	CASSLGGGAETQYF
-	TRBD1	TRBV6-6	TRBJ2-7	TGTGCCAGCAGTTCTCCCGACAGGGCCGAGCAGTACTTC	CASSSPDRAEQYF
-	-	TRBV24-1	TRBJ1-2	TGTGCCACCAGTGATTCAGGGAATGGCTACACCTTC	CATSDSGNGYTF
-	TRBD2	TRBV5-1	TRBJ2-3	TGCGCCAGCAGCTTGCCGACTAGCGGGATAGGCACAGATACGCAGTATTTT	CASSLPTSGIGTDTQYF
-	-	TRBV19	TRBJ1-5	TGTGCCAGTAGTGGCCAGGGCGTCAATCAGCCCCAGCATTTT	CASSGQGVNQPQHF
-	-	TRBV6-5	TRBJ2-7	TGTGCCAGCAGTTTGGAGACCCTATATACGGAGCAGTACTTC	CASSLETLYTEQYF
-	-	TRBV6-6	TRBJ1-6	TGTGCCAGCACATCTCCGGGGGTGGGGGATAATTCACCCCTCCACTTT	CASTSPGVGDNSPLHF
-	TRBD1	TRBV5-6	TRBJ2-7	TGTGCCAGCAGCTTCGGGACAGGGGGCTACGAGCAGTACTTC	CASSFGTGGYEQYF
few	-	TRBV2	TRBJ1-2	TGTGCCAGCAGAGCAGACTTAAACTCGAACTATGGCTACACCTTC	CASRADLNSNYGYTF
-	TRBD2	TRBV27	TRBJ2-7	TGTGCCAGCAGTTTAGGGAGCGGGACTGTCTACGAGCAGTACTTC	CASSLGSGTVYEQYF
-	-	TRBV7-8	TRBJ2-7	TGTGCCAGCAGCTTAGTGGCGATAGCGAGCGTCAGGCCCTACGAGCAGTACTTC	CASSLVAIASVRPYEQYF
-	TRBD2	TRBV19	TRBJ2-7	TGTGCCAGTAGTATCCAGGCTAGCGGGATATACGAGCAGTACTTC	CASSIQASGIYEQYF
-	-	TRBV27	TRBJ1-2	TGTGCCAGCAGTTCGTACAGGGAGGGGTATGGCTACACCTTC	CASSSYREGYGYTF
-	TRBD2	TRBV3-1/TRBV3-2	TRBJ2-1	TGTGCCAGCAGCCATGGGGGTGGGCGGGAGCACAATGAGCAGTTCTTC	CASSHGGGREHNEQFF
-	TRBD2	TRBV29-1	TRBJ2-1	TGCAGCGTTGCCGGGACTAGCGGGAGAGGGGGGGGCTCCTACAATGAGCAGTTCTTC	CSVAGTSGRGGGSYNEQFF
-	-	TRBV21-1	TRBJ2-7	TGTGCCAGCAGCGACGGGAGACCCTACGAGCAGTACTTC	CASSDGRPYEQYF
few	-	TRBV12-3/TRBV12-4	TRBJ2-4	TGTGCCAGTCAAGGAACGGGGTTGAACATTCAGTACTTC	CASQGTGLNIQYF
-	-	TRBV19	TRBJ1-2	TGTGCCATAAGACAGACTAACTATGGCTACACCTTC	CAIRQTNYGYTF
-	TRBD2	TRBV28	TRBJ2-7	TGTGCCAGCAGCTCCCAACTAGCGGGAGACCACGAGCAGTACTTC	CASSSQLAGDHEQYF
-	-	TRBV2	TRBJ1-6	TGTGCCAGCAGTGTACCAGTGAGGAATTCACCCCTCCACTTT	CASSVPVRNSPLHF
-	-	TRBV3-1/TRBV3-2	TRBJ2-1	TGTGCCAGCAGCCTCGGACCAGGGGTCTCCTACAATGAGCAGTTCTTC	CASSLGPGVSYNEQFF
-	-	TRBV5-1	TRBJ1-4	TGCGCCAGCAGCTTGGGGGCAATCGAGGGTGAAAAACTGTTTTTT	CASSLGAIEGEKLFF
-	TRBD1	TRBV5-1	TRBJ1-2	TGCGCCAGCAGCTTGGAGGCAGGGGGTAACTATGGCTACACCTTC	CASSLEAGGNYGYTF
once	TRBD2	TRBV9	TRBJ2-5	TGTGCCAGCAGCCGCCAGGGTTCTCCAAGCGGGAACATCCAAGAGACCCAGTACTTC	CASSRQGSPSGNIQETQYF